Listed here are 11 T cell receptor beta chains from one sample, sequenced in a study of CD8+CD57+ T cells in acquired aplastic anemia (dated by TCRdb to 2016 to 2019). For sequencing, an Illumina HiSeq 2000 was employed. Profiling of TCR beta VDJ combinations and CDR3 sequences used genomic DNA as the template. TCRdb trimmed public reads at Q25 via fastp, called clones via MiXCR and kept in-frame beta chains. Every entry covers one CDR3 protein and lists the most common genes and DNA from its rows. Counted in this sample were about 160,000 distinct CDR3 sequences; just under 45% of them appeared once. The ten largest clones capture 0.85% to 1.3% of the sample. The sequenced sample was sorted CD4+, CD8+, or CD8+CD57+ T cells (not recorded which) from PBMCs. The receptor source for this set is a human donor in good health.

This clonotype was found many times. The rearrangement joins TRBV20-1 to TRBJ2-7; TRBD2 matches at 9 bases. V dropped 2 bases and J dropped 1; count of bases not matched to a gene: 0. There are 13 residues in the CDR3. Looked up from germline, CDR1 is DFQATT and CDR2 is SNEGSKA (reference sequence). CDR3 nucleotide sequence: TGCAGTGCTAGACTAGCGGGGTCCTACGAGCAGTACTTC. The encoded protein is CSARLAGSYEQYF.

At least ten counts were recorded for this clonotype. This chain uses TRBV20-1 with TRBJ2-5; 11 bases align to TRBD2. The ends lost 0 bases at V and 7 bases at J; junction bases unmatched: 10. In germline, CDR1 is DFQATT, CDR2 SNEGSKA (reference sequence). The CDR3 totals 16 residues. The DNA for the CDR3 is TGCAGTGCTAGAGACCGACTAGCGGGGCTTTCCAGGACCCAGTACTTC. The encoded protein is CSARDRLAGLSRTQYF.

The CDR3 here is CASSNSGTRETQYF. CDR3 DNA sequence: TGTGCCAGCAGTAATTCCGGGACCCGAGAGACCCAGTACTTC. The V gene is TRBV2, the J gene TRBJ2-5, with D perhaps matching TRBD1 or TRBD2 (5 bases each). V lost 5 bases and J 4 bases, leaving 14 bases between the germline ends. Germline V gene data show CDR1 as SNHLY and CDR2 as FYNNEI. The CDR3 contains 14 residues.

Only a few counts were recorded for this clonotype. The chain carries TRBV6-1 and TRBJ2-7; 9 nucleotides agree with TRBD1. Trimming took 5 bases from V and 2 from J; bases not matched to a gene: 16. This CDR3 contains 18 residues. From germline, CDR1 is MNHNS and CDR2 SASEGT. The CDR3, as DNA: TGTGCCAGCAGTACGAGATATTACACAGGGGGCAGCGCCTACGAGCAGTACTTC. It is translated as CASSTRYYTGGSAYEQYF.

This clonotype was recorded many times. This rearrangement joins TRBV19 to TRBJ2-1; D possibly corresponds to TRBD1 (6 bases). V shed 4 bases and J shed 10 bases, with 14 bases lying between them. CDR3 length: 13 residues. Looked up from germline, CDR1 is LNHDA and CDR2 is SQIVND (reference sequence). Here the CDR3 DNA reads TGTGCCAGTAGTAGCAATCAGGGGCCCGAGCAGTTCTTC. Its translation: CASSSNQGPEQFF.

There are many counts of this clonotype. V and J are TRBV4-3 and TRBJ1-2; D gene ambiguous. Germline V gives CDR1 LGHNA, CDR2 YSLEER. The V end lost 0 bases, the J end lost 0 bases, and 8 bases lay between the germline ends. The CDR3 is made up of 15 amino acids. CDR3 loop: CASSQDGRANYGYTF. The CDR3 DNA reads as TGCGCCAGCAGCCAAGATGGGCGGGCTAACTATGGCTACACCTTC.

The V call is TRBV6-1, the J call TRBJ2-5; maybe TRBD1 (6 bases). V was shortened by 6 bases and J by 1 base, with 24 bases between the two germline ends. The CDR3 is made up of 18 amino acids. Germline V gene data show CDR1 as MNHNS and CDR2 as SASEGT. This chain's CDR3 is CASSAQGYGGPRQETQYF. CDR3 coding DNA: TGTGCCAGCAGCGCTCAGGGGTATGGGGGTCCTCGCCAAGAGACCCAGTACTTC.

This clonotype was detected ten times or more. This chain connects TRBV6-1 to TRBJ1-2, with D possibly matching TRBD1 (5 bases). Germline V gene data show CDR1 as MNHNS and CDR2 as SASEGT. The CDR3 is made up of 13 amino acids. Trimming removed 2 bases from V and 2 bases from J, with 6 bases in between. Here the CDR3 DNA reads TGTGCCAGCAGTGAACGGGACAACTATGGCTACACCTTC. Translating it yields CASSERDNYGYTF.

The CDR3 loop reads CASWPGTGMDEQFF. The CDR3 nucleotides are TGTGCCAGCTGGCCCGGGACAGGGATGGATGAGCAGTTCTTC. J is TRBJ2-1 and V is TRBV18, with TRBD1 identical over 9 bases. The CDR3 runs 14 residues. With 7 bases clipped from V and 8 bases from J, the junction kept 9 bases outside the gene matches. Germline CDR1 KGHSH, CDR2 LQKENI.

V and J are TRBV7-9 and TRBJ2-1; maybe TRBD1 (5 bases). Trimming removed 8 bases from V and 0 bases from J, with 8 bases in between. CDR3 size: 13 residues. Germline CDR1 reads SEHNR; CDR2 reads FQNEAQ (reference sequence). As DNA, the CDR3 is TGTGCCAGCCTGGACAACTCCTACAATGAGCAGTTCTTC. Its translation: CASLDNSYNEQFF. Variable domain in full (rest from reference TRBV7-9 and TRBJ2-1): DTGVSQNPRHKITKRGQNVTFRCDPISEHNRLYWYRQTLGQGPEFLTYFQNEAQLEKSRLLSDRFSAERPKGSFSTLEIQRTEQGDSAMYLCASLDNSYNEQFFGPGTRLTVL.

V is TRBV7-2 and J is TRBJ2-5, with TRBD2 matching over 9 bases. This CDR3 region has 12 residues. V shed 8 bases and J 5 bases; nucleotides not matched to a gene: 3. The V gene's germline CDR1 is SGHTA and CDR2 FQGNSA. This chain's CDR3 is CASGTSWETQYF. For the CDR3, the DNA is TGTGCCAGCGGGACTAGCTGGGAGACCCAGTACTTC.